These 21 T cell receptor beta chains share one sample of origin, sequenced in a study of blood T cell repertoires in COVID-19. Produced via immunoSEQ multiplex PCR; TCRdb's table is partial and in-frame only. The top ten hold 4.9% of the sample, which has under 300,000 clones, about 80% seen once. The sequenced sample consisted of peripheral blood. All receptors derive from a woman aged 80 or over with active or convalescent COVID-19.

V gene TRBV4-1 combines with J gene TRBJ1-1; TRBD1 agrees at 10 bases. The germline CDR1 and CDR2 sequences are MGHRA and YSYEKL. The CDR3 covers 16 residues. V lost 1 base to trimming and J lost 1 base; unmatched junction nucleotides: 3. Here the CDR3 reads CASSQGTGGENTEAFF. The DNA of the CDR3 is TGCGCCAGCAGCCAAGGGACAGGGGGGGAGAACACTGAAGCTTTCTTT.

This chain links TRBV27 with TRBJ2-5; 10 nucleotides match TRBD2. CDR3 length equals 14 residues. Germline V gene data show CDR1 as MNHEY and CDR2 as SMNVEV (reference sequence). J lost 5 bases, V lost 4 bases, and 4 bases had no gene match. The CDR3 here is CASSSGLAKETQYF. CDR3 coding DNA: TGTGCCAGCAGTTCGGGACTAGCGAAGGAGACCCAGTACTTC.

The V call is TRBV5-5, the J call TRBJ2-7; D is undetermined. In germline, CDR1 is SGHKS, CDR2 YYEKEE (reference sequence). Trimming removed 0 bases at V and 4 bases at J, with 5 bases between. The CDR3 runs to 12 residues. The CDR3 spells CASSLVHYEQYF. The CDR3 DNA reads as TGTGCCAGCAGCTTGGTTCATTACGAGCAGTACTTC.

The chain employs TRBV4-1 and TRBJ1-2; 7 bases are shared with TRBD1. This CDR3 region has 14 residues. CDR1 is MGHRA, CDR2 YSYEKL, per germline. After removal of 1 base from V and 7 bases from J, the junction contained 6 bases not matched to a gene. The CDR3 loop is CASSQVWRGPGYTF. CDR3 sequence (DNA): TGCGCCAGCAGCCAAGTGTGGAGGGGGCCTGGCTACACCTTC.

In its sample, this clone was seen once. This chain uses TRBV5-1 with TRBJ2-5; possibly TRBD1 for D (6 bases). The CDR3 has 12 amino acids. The germline CDR1 and CDR2 sequences are SGHRS and YFSETQ. Between the trimmed V and J ends, which lost 4 bases and 4 bases, there was a span of 8 bases. The CDR3 region has the DNA TGCGCCAGCAGCACACAGGGAGAGACCCAGTACTTC. It translates to CASSTQGETQYF. The variable domain in full, completed from reference TRBV5-1 and TRBJ2-5, reads KAGVTQTPRYLIKTRGQQVTLSCSPISGHRSVSWYQQTPGQGLQFLFEYFSETQRNKGNFPGRFSGRQFSNSRSEMNVSTLELGDSALYLCASSTQGETQYFGPGTRLLVL.

The chain is built from TRBV9 and TRBJ1-5; D gene unclear. Germline lookup yields CDR1 SGDLS and CDR2 YYNGEE. V lost 3 bases to trimming and J lost 4 bases, with 20 bases between them. The CDR3 contains 17 residues. CDR3 sequence: CASSADFPGGGNQPQHF. Written as DNA, the CDR3 is TGTGCCAGCAGCGCCGACTTCCCTGGAGGAGGAAATCAGCCCCAGCATTTT.

The chain couples TRBV10-1 to TRBJ1-4, with TRBD1 matching 9 bases. This CDR3 spans 14 amino acids. Trimming took 6 bases from V and 13 from J; bases not matched to a gene: 12. Per germline, CDR1 WNHNN and CDR2 SYGVQD (reference sequence). The CDR3 is CASRGQGSPRTLFF. CDR3 sequence (DNA): TGCGCCAGCAGGGGACAGGGATCCCCAAGGACACTGTTTTTT.

This rearrangement joins TRBV5-1 to TRBJ2-5; maybe TRBD1 (5 bases). Trimming removed 4 bases from V and 5 bases from J, with 15 bases in between. This CDR3 spans 14 amino acids. Germline values: CDR1 SGHRS, CDR2 YFSETQ. Here the CDR3 DNA reads TGCGCCAGCAGCGCGACAGTTTCGCGGGAGACCCAGTACTTC. Protein: CASSATVSRETQYF.

This rearrangement joins TRBV7-9 to TRBJ1-5; no reliable D call. This CDR3 contains 15 residues. Trimming stripped 1 base from V and 1 base from J, with 8 bases between. Germline V gene lookup returns CDR1 SEHNR and CDR2 FQNEAQ (reference sequence). The CDR3 protein is CASSLESGSNQPQHF. The CDR3 DNA is TGTGCCAGCAGCTTAGAGTCGGGGAGCAATCAGCCCCAGCATTTT.

The chain employs TRBV10-3 and TRBJ2-7; 11 bases are a match to TRBD2. The ends lost 7 bases at V and 5 bases at J; junction bases unmatched: 10. The CDR3 runs to 15 residues. Germline loops: CDR1 ENHRY, CDR2 SYGVKD. The CDR3 DNA is TGTGCCATCATGCTAGGGACTAGCGGATTGGACGAGCAGTACTTC. This codes for CAIMLGTSGLDEQYF.

Only a few counts were recorded for this clone. This chain uses TRBV11-1 with TRBJ2-7, with D perhaps TRBD2 (6 bases). CDR1 is SGHAT, CDR2 FQDESV, per germline (reference sequence). V was clipped by 7 bases and J by 7 bases, with 17 bases between them. CDR3 size: 13 residues. DNA for the CDR3: TGTGCCAGCAATCCCTCGGGAGCGGGTGAGCAGTACTTC. Its translation is CASNPSGAGEQYF.

V is TRBV5-1 and J is TRBJ1-2; D gene ambiguous. The CDR3 totals 15 residues. V was cut by 2 bases and J by 2 bases, with 13 bases left in between. Germline lookup yields CDR1 SGHRS and CDR2 YFSETQ. CDR3 sequence reads: CASSFLEGANYGYTF. CDR3 sequence (DNA): TGCGCCAGCAGCTTTCTGGAGGGAGCCAACTATGGCTACACCTTC.

With respect to this clone: One junction end disagrees with the germline gene, perhaps due to a read error. The V and J genes are TRBV5-1 and TRBJ2-7; 9 nucleotides align to TRBD2. In germline, CDR1 is SGHRS, CDR2 YFSETQ. There are 14 residues in the CDR3. The CDR3 coding sequence is TGCGCCCGCAGCCCGGCGGGGGGGGGATACGAGCAGTACTTC. This encodes CARSPAGGGYEQYF.

The rearrangement uses TRBV5-1 and TRBJ2-2, with a weak D call TRBD2 (5 bases). Germline assignment: CDR1 SGHRS and CDR2 YFSETQ. CDR3 size: 16 residues. The V gene lost 5 bases and the J gene lost 4 bases, with 18 bases spanning the gap. In DNA, the CDR3 is TGCGCCAGCAGTTACCCTCACGGCGGAGGCACCGGGGAGCTGTTTTTT. This encodes CASSYPHGGGTGELFF.

The DNA of the CDR3 is TGCAGCGTTGTAGGACAGGGTCCGGGTCAGCCCCAGCATTTT. Protein product: CSVVGQGPGQPQHF. The rearrangement joins TRBV29-1 to TRBJ1-5, with TRBD1 matching 8 bases. Germline values: CDR1 SQVTM, CDR2 ANQGSEA. The CDR3 has 14 amino acids. V trimming: 4 bases; J trimming: 6 bases; junction bases outside the gene matches: 8.

The CDR3 bases are TGTGCCAGCAGCCGCCCAAGGGGAGCAGGGGAATCATCAGATACGCAGTATTTT. Protein product: CASSRPRGAGESSDTQYF. The V call is TRBV3-1 (or the pseudogene TRBV3-2), the J call TRBJ2-3; TRBD1 is a possible D gene (6 bases). Deletions cut 4 bases from V and 4 bases from J, with 24 bases between. There are 18 residues in the CDR3. Per germline, CDR1 LGHDT and CDR2 YNNKEL (reference sequence).

The chain couples TRBV3-1 (or the pseudogene TRBV3-2) to TRBJ2-2, with D tentatively TRBD2 (5 bases). V was shortened by 1 base and J by 0 bases, with 9 bases between the two germline ends. The CDR3 contains 16 residues. Germline V gene sequence: CDR1 LGHDT, CDR2 YNNKEL (reference sequence). The DNA for the CDR3 is TGTGCCAGCAGCCAAGTTTTGGGAGCGAACACCGGGGAGCTGTTTTTT. Translation gives CASSQVLGANTGELFF.

The chain combines TRBV15 with TRBJ1-5; tentatively, D is TRBD1 (5 bases). Germline values: CDR1 LNHNV, CDR2 YYDKDF (reference sequence). CDR3 size: 14 residues. Trimming removed 4 bases at V and 3 bases at J, with 10 bases between. The CDR3 DNA is TGTGCCACCAGCAATTCAGGGAACAATCAGCCCCAGCATTTT. This codes for CATSNSGNNQPQHF.

The rearrangement joins TRBV30 to TRBJ2-2; perhaps TRBD2 as D (7 bases). V shed 4 bases and J shed 0 bases, with 12 bases lying between them. This CDR3 has 15 residues. Germline-derived CDR1 and CDR2 are GTSNPN and SVGIG (reference sequence). DNA for the CDR3: TGTGCCTGGAAAACGCGGGGGCCGAACACCGGGGAGCTGTTTTTT. This sequence encodes CAWKTRGPNTGELFF.

The chain uses TRBV5-1 and TRBJ2-1, with D perhaps matching TRBD1 (6 bases). The CDR3 contains 14 residues. CDR1 is SGHRS, CDR2 YFSETQ, per germline. Trimming stripped 4 bases from V and 10 bases from J, with 18 bases between. The CDR3 loop is CASSTGQAPEEQFF. The CDR3 DNA is TGCGCCAGCAGCACAGGGCAGGCCCCCGAGGAGCAGTTCTTC.

The V and J genes are TRBV10-3 and TRBJ2-1; TRBD2 matches at 8 bases. From germline, CDR1 is ENHRY and CDR2 SYGVKD. The CDR3 runs to 15 residues. V gave up 4 bases and J gave up 9 bases; unmatched junction bases: 11. The CDR3 nucleotides read TGTGCCATCAGTGCGGACGGGGGGGTTTACTTTGAGCAGTTCTTC. Translated, it gives CAISADGGVYFEQFF.